The 14 T cell receptor beta chains in this list originate from one sample, sequenced in a study of response to subunit inactivated influenza vaccine. TCRdb independently ran MiXCR on the RT-PCR reads; one entry per CDR3 protein. The table shows around 760,000 distinct CDR3 sequences, with about 15% occurring only once. The material sequenced was PBMCs from blood, taken around 14 days before vaccination. These receptors were obtained from a man in his fifties or sixties who received an inactivated influenza vaccine.

V is TRBV12-3 or TRBV12-4 and J is TRBJ2-2; perhaps TRBD2 as D (5 bases). This CDR3 contains 17 residues. With 0 bases removed from V and 5 bases from J, the gap between germline ends came to 16 bases. The CDR3 DNA is TGTGCCAGCAGTTTAGCCCGGGGTATGCCAAGAACCGGGGAGCTGTTTTTT. Translating gives CASSLARGMPRTGELFF.

The sample holds a few counts of this clonotype. This chain connects TRBV25-1 to TRBJ2-1; D is perhaps TRBD1 or TRBD2 (5 bases each). Germline-derived CDR1 and CDR2 are MGHDK and SYGVNS. CDR3 length equals 16 residues. Trimming left V 2 bases short and J 9 bases short, with 20 bases between. CDR3 amino acids: CASSEPGRGVLGEQFF. The CDR3 DNA sequence: TGTGCCAGCAGTGAACCGGGAAGGGGAGTGTTGGGTGAGCAGTTCTTC.

In its sample, this clonotype was seen a few times. The chain combines TRBV19 with TRBJ2-3; 7 nucleotides align to TRBD1. CDR3 length: 17 residues. J was trimmed by 6 bases and V by 5 bases; bases with no gene match: 17. The germline V gene encodes CDR1 LNHDA and CDR2 SQIVND (reference sequence). The CDR3 reads CASSFFWTGGLSDTQYF. The CDR3 DNA reads as TGTGCCAGTAGTTTCTTCTGGACAGGCGGACTCTCGGATACGCAGTATTTT.

The sample holds a few counts of this clonotype. V is TRBV10-3 and J is TRBJ1-4, with D possibly being TRBD1 (5 bases). V was pared by 0 bases and J by 8 bases, with 10 bases between. The CDR3 totals 14 residues. The germline CDR1 and CDR2 sequences are ENHRY and SYGVKD. CDR3 residues: CAISESSGDEKLFF. CDR3 sequence (DNA): TGTGCCATCAGTGAGTCGAGTGGGGACGAAAAACTGTTTTTT.

This clonotype was observed many times. The chain has TRBV5-4 and TRBJ1-1, with 8 bases that match TRBD1. This CDR3 has 14 amino acids. From germline, CDR1 is SGHNT and CDR2 YYREEE (reference sequence). J gave up 7 bases and V 0 bases, and 5 bases lay outside the gene matches. The CDR3 reads CASSLGQGNGEAFF. In DNA, the CDR3 is TGTGCCAGCAGCTTGGGACAGGGGAATGGTGAAGCTTTCTTT.

This clonotype showed up just a few times. The chain joins TRBV2 to TRBJ2-1, with D hard to call. The ends were cut back, 0 bases at V and 14 bases at J, with 17 bases in the middle. The CDR3 is 14 residues long. Germline assignment: CDR1 SNHLY and CDR2 FYNNEI. CDR3 nucleotide sequence: TGTGCCAGCAGTGAAGCCCCTACCGAGGAAAGGGAGTTCTTC. Protein product: CASSEAPTEEREFF.

The chain uses TRBV7-2 and TRBJ2-5; 7 positions match TRBD1. Trimming removed 5 bases from V and 2 bases from J; junction bases left unmatched: 8. Germline CDR1 SGHTA, CDR2 FQGNSA. This CDR3 is 15 amino acids long. The chain's CDR3 is CASSPQLDRQETQYF. CDR3 sequence (DNA): TGTGCCAGCAGCCCACAACTGGACAGGCAAGAGACCCAGTACTTC.

The sample holds a few counts of this clonotype. This chain connects TRBV19 to TRBJ2-1, with a tentative D call TRBD2 (6 bases). CDR3 length: 17 amino acids. V lost 6 bases and J 3 bases, leaving 21 bases between the germline ends. The germline gives CDR1 LNHDA, CDR2 SQIVND (reference sequence). CDR3: CASRISSGLAFYNEQFF. The CDR3 region has the DNA TGTGCCAGTAGGATATCCAGCGGGCTAGCTTTCTACAATGAGCAGTTCTTC.

This clonotype showed up many times. The chain joins TRBV11-2 to TRBJ1-4, with 7 bases identical to TRBD1. Germline-derived CDR1 and CDR2 are SGHAT and FQNNGV. The CDR3 is 16 residues long. V was clipped by 5 bases and J by 12 bases; unmatched bases: 18. The CDR3 nucleotides read TGTGCCAGCAGCCGCCGGGAGGCTTTAAAGGGGGCGCAACTGTTTTTT. The encoded protein is CASSRREALKGAQLFF.

The CDR3 spells CASSFYPPVPQETQYF. The CDR3 nucleotides are TGTGCCAGCAGTTTTTACCCGCCAGTTCCCCAAGAGACCCAGTACTTC. V is TRBV28 and J is TRBJ2-5, with D unclear. Germline loops: CDR1 MDHEN, CDR2 SYDVKM. V gave up 3 bases and J gave up 1 base, with 15 bases separating them. CDR3 length: 16 residues.

This clonotype was counted only a few times. The chain couples TRBV4-2 to TRBJ2-3; D ambiguous. The V end was cut by 1 base, the J end by 2 bases, with 13 bases between. Per the germline V gene, CDR1 is LGHNA and CDR2 is YNFKEQ. The CDR3 length is 16 residues. CDR3: CASSQVAAALTDTQYF. The CDR3 DNA is TGTGCCAGCAGCCAAGTTGCGGCGGCCCTCACAGATACGCAGTATTTT.

In its sample, this clonotype was seen a few times. The V gene is TRBV20-1, the J gene TRBJ2-2, with 9 positions matching TRBD2. J lost 6 bases, V lost 6 bases, and 8 bases had no gene match. Germline V gene sequence: CDR1 DFQATT, CDR2 SNEGSKA (reference sequence). This CDR3 has 14 amino acids. CDR3 protein: CSAISGSVPGELFF. CDR3 bases: TGCAGTGCAATTAGCGGGAGTGTCCCCGGGGAGCTGTTTTTT.

The chain recombines TRBV11-2 with TRBJ2-7; TRBD2 might be the D (6 bases). Germline V CDR1 and CDR2: SGHAT, FQNNGV. This CDR3 region has 13 residues. V was shortened by 4 bases and J by 3 bases, with 10 bases between the two germline ends. This CDR3 reads CASSSSGVYEQYF. The DNA for the CDR3 is TGTGCCAGCAGCTCATCGGGAGTCTACGAGCAGTACTTC.

The CDR3 DNA follows: TGCGCCAGCAGCCATCGGGCGGTGGGCGATGAGCAGTTCTTC. This encodes CASSHRAVGDEQFF. The chain recombines TRBV4-3 with TRBJ2-1; no reliable D call. The CDR3 extends over 14 amino acids. The V end was cut by 3 bases, the J end by 8 bases, with 14 bases between. Germline CDR1 is LGHNA and CDR2 is YSLEER.